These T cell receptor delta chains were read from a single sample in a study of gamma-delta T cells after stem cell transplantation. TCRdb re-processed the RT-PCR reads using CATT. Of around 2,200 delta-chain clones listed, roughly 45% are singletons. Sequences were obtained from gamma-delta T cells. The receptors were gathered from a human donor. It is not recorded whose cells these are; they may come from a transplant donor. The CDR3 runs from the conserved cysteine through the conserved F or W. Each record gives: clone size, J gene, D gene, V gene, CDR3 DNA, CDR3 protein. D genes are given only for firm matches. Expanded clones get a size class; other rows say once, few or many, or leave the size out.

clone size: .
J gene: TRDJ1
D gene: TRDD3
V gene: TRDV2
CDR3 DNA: TGTGCCTGTGACACCGTAGGGGTTACTGGGGGAGACCGAGAGAGGAGGGCTCCGGATAAACTCATCTTT
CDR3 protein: CACDTVGVTGGDRERRAPDKLIF

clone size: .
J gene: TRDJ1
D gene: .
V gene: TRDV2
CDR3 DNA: TGTGCCTGTGACACCGTCGGGGGGCCCCCGGCCGATAAACTCATCTTT
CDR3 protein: CACDTVGGPPADKLIF

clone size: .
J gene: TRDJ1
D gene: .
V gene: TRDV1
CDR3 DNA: TGTGCTCTTGGGGTCCCTCCCTTCCTACGGGGATACGAGGGCAAACTCATCTTT
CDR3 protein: CALGVPPFLRGYEGKLIF

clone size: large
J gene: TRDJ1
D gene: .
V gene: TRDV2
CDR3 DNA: TGTGCCTGTGACACCTGGGCCACCGATAAACTCATCTTT
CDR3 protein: CACDTWATDKLIF

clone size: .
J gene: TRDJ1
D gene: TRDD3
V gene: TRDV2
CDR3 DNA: TGTGCCTGTGACACCCTACTCGGGGGATCTCTCCACACCGATAAACTCATCTTT
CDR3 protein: CACDTLLGGSLHTDKLIF

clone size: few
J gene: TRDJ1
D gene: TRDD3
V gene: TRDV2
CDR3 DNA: TGTGCCTGTGACACAATTTCTTCCACTGGGGGATACGCGTCCGATAAACTCATCTTT
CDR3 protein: CACDTISSTGGYASDKLIF

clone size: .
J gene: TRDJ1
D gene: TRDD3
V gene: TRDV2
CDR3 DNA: TGTGCCTGTGAGGGACTGGGGGATACGAATCGGAACACCGATAAACTCATCTTT
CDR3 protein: CACEGLGDTNRNTDKLIF

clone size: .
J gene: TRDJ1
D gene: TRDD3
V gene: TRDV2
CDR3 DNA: TGTGCCTGTTCCCTACTGGGGGATAACGACACCGATAAACTCATCTTT
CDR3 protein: CACSLLGDNDTDKLIF

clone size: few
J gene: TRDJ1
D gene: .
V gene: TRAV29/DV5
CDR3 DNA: TGTGCAGCAAGCGCTTGTCCCTATCATCGCTGGGGTATCACCGATAAACTCATCTTT
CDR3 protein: CAASACPYHRWGITDKLIF

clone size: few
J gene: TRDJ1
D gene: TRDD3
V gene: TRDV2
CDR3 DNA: TGTGCCTGTGACACCTGGGGGATATCCGATAAACTCATCTTT
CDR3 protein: CACDTWGISDKLIF

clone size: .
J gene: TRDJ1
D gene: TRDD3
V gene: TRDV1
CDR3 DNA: TGTGCTCTTGGGGAAGGCCCATTTCCTCCGTCTACTGGGGTCCATAAACTCATCTTT
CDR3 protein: CALGEGPFPPSTGVHKLIF

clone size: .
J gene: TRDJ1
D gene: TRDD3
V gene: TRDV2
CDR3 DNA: TGTGCCTGTGACACCCTCTATACTGGGGGATCTTTATACACCGATAAACTCATCTTT
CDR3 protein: CACDTLYTGGSLYTDKLIF

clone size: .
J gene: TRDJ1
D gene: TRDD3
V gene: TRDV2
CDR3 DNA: TGTGCCTGTGACACCGTTGTACTGGGGGATGTCGAAAGGAACTCGTACACTGATAAACTCATCTTT
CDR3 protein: CACDTVVLGDVERNSYTDKLIF

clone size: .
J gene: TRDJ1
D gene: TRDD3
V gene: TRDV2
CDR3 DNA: TGTGCCTGTGACACCGTGCGTACTGGGGGATACGCCGTTTCAACCGATACACTCATCTTT
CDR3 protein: CACDTVRTGGYAVSTDTLIF

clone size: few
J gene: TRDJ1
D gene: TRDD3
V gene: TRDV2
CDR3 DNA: TGTGCCTGTGACACCCTAACTTCGCCGCCGGTGCCTGGGGGATATACGGCCGATAAACTCATCTTT
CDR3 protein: CACDTLTSPPVPGGYTADKLIF

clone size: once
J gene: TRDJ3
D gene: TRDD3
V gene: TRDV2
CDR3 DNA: TGTGCCTGTGACGCCGTACTGGGGGATACCTGGGACACCCGACAGATGTTTTTC
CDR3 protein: CACDAVLGDTWDTRQMFF

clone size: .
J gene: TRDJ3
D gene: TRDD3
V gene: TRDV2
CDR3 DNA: TGTGCCTGTGATCAGGCTGGGGGACTCTCCTGGGACACCCGACAGATGTTTTTC
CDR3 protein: CACDQAGGLSWDTRQMFF

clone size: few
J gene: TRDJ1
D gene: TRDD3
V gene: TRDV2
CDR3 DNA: TGTGCCTGTGACACCGTATTCGCGGGGGGATACTTTGCCCCCGTAACCGATAAACTCATCTTT
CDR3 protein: CACDTVFAGGYFAPVTDKLIF

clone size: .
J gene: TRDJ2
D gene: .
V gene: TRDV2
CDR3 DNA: TGTGCCTGTGACACCATGGGGGGTCAGACAGCACAACTCTTCTTT
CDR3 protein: CACDTMGGQTAQLFF

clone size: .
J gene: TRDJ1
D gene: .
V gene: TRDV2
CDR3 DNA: TGTGCCTGTGACACCGTTCCCGTCCTGGTGGATAACAGCGATAAACTCATCTTT
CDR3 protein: CACDTVPVLVDNSDKLIF

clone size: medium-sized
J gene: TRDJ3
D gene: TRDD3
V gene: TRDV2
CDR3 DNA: TGTGCCTGTGACACACCACTGGGGGATACTAAATCCTGGGACACCCGACAGATGTTTTTC
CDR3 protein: CACDTPLGDTKSWDTRQMFF

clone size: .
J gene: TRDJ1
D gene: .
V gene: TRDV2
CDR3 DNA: TGTGCCTGTGACCCTGTTGGCCTTCCTTCGAAGACTGGGGGCCCTAAACTCATCTTT
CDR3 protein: CACDPVGLPSKTGGPKLIF

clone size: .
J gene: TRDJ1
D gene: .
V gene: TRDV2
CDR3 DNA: TGTGCCTGTGACACTCTGGAATACACCGATAAACTCATCTTT
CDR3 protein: CACDTLEYTDKLIF

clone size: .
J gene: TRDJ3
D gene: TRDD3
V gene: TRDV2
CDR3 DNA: TGTGCCTGTGACACGTTGGGGGATAAGTCCTGGGACACCCGGCAGATGTTTTTC
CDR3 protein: CACDTLGDKSWDTRQMFF

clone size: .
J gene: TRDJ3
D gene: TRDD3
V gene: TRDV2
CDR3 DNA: TGTGCCTGTGACACGTTACTGGGGGATTTCTCCTGGGACACCCGACAGATGTTTTTC
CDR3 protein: CACDTLLGDFSWDTRQMFF

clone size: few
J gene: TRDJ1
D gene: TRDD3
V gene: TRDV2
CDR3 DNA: TGTGCCTGTGACGGGCTGGGGGTTGACACCGATAAACTCATCTTT
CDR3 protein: CACDGLGVDTDKLIF

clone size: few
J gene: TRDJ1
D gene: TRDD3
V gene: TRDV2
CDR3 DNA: TGTGCCTGTGACGCCGTTCCTATTAAACTGGGGGATAAAACCGATAAACTCATCTTT
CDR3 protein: CACDAVPIKLGDKTDKLIF

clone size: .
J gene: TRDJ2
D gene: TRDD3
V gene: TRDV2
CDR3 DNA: TGTGCCTGTGACACCGTTAGAACTGGGGTAACCACTCCTTTGACAGCCCCACTCTTCTTT
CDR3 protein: CACDTVRTGVTTPLTAPLFF

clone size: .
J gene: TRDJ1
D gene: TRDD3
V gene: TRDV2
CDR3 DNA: TGTGCCTGTGACACCATCGTAATGGGGGACCGAAACATTGCCCGAGACACCTATAAACTCATCTTT
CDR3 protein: CACDTIVMGDRNIARDTYKLIF

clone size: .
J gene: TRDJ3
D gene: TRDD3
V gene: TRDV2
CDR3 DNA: TGTGCCTGTGACGCTACTGGGGGAGTATTGTCCTGGGACACCCGACAGATGTTTTTC
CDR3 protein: CACDATGGVLSWDTRQMFF

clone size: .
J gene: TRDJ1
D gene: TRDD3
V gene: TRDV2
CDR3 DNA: TGTGCCTGTGACACCCTCCTAATGGGGGATACTGTGACCGATAAACTCATCTTT
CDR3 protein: CACDTLLMGDTVTDKLIF

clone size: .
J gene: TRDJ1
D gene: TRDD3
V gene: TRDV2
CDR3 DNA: TGTGCCTGTGACGCTGTACGGGGGGATACGGGTAACGATAAACTCATCTTT
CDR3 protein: CACDAVRGDTGNDKLIF

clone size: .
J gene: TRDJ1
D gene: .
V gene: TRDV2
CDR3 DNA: TGTGCCTGTGACACGACGGGGAGGTACACCGATAAACTCATCTTT
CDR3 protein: CACDTTGRYTDKLIF

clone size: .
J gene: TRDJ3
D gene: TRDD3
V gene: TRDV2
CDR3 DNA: TGTGCCTGTGACACCGTTGATGGGGGATTGTCATCATGGGACACCCGACAGATGTTTTTC
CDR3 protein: CACDTVDGGLSSWDTRQMFF

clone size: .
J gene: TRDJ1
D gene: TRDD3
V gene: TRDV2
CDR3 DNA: TGTGCCTGTGACAGCCTGGGGGATGAAGGTAAACTCATCTTT
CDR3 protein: CACDSLGDEGKLIF

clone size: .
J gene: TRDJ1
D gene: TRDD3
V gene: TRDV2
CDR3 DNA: TGTGCCTGTGACACCAACTTCCCGAATGGGGGATACACCGATAAACTCATCTTT
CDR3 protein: CACDTNFPNGGYTDKLIF

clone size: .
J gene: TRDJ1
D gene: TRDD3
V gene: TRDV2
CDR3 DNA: TGTGCCTGTGACACGATAACCCCCAGCGGTGGGGGATCCGGGACCGATAAACTCATCTTT
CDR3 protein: CACDTITPSGGGSGTDKLIF

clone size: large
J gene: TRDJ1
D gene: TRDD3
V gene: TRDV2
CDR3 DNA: TGTGCCTGTGACACCATTACTGGGGGACCCGACACCGATAAACTCATCTTT
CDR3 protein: CACDTITGGPDTDKLIF

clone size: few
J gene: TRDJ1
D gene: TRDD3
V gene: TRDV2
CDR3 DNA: TGTGCCTGTGACACTCTGGGGGCCGCTTACACCGATAAACTCATCTTT
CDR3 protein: CACDTLGAAYTDKLIF

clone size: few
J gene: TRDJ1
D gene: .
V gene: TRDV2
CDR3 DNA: TGTGCCTGTGACTCATTACTGGCCCGGGTCAACACCGATAAACTCATCTTT
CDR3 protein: CACDSLLARVNTDKLIF

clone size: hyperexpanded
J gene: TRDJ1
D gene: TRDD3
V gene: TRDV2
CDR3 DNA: TGTGCCTGTGACTCAATACTGGGGGATACCGTCATCTTT
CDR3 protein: CACDSILGDTVIF

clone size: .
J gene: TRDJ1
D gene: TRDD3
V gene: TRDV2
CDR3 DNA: TGTGCCTGTGACAATCTTCTGGGGGATACCTTCAACACCGATAAACTCATCTTT
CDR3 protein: CACDNLLGDTFNTDKLIF

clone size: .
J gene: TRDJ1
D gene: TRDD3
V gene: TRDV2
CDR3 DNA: TGTGCCTGTGACACTCTGGGGGATTCCGGATTTCGCGATAAACTCATCTTT
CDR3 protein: CACDTLGDSGFRDKLIF

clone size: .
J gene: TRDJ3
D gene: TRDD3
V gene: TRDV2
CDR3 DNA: TGTGCCTGTGACAGGGCTGGGGGCCCCCTCCGCTCCTGGGACACCCGACAGATGTTTTTC
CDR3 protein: CACDRAGGPLRSWDTRQMFF

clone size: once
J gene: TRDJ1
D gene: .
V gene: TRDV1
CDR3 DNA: TGTGCTCTTGGGATCATGGGCTCAAGGGCGGGGAACTACACCGATAAACTCATCTTT
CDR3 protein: CALGIMGSRAGNYTDKLIF

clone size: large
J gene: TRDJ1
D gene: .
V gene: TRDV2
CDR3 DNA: TGTGCCTGTGACTCCCTAAAAAATCAAAAGTACACCGATAAACTCATCTTT
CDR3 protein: CACDSLKNQKYTDKLIF

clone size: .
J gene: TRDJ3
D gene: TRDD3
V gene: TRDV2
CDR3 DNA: TGTGCCTGTGACCCCTTAAATCTGGGGGATACTGGGGACACCCGACAGATGTTTTTC
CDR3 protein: CACDPLNLGDTGDTRQMFF